These T cell receptor beta chains were read from a single sample in a study of blood T cell repertoires in COVID-19. Sequenced by immunoSEQ multiplex PCR; TCRdb stores in-frame clones only, minus some. The sample lists more than 250,000 clones, about 87% occurring once. The specimen was peripheral blood. The receptors stem from a woman between 45 and 60 years old with COVID-19, enrolled during active disease. Each CDR3 is given with its conserved first and last residue. Size is omitted from some rows. Given values are once, few, many or a class for expanded clones.

>.|TRBV7-8
CASSSNRPSAFF
>.|TRBV6-2/TRBV6-3
CASSYSRQGENTEAFF
>.|TRBV7-9
CASSFGGPEQYF
>.|TRBV19
CASSGTGYTEAFF
>.|TRBV7-9
CASSRRQGANTEAFF
>.|TRBV5-4
CASSSPGHNSPLHF
>once|TRBV19
CASSMMAGDPDTQYF
>.|TRBV13
CASSPLVREMIWGGSYEQYF
>.|TRBV5-5
CASSFQWNTEAFF
>.|TRBV5-6
CASSLGTAGPIEQFF
>.|TRBV7-8
CASSLVRGAGEKLFF
>.|TRBV19
CASSIKTASFTYEQYF
>.|TRBV2
CASSPVVADFSYEQYF
>.|TRBV2
CASTGLAKNIQYF
>once|TRBV6-2/TRBV6-3
CASSYGTGPQETQYF
>.|TRBV7-2
CASSLQGNSYEQYF
>.|TRBV4-1
CASSPGSPQPYNEQFF
>.|TRBV7-9
CASSSTSGVGNTIYF
>few|TRBV6-2/TRBV6-3
CASSYPLRRGRATDEQFF
>.|TRBV11-3
CASSFRGEAFF
>.|TRBV18
CASSLPGTARYEQYF
>once|TRBV12-3/TRBV12-4
CATGGAYNYGYTF
>.|TRBV9
CASSVAAAGAYEQYF
>.|TRBV10-3
CAISEPGKENQETQYF
>.|TRBV5-8
CASSGLAGGPVRSYNEQFF
>.|TRBV3-1/TRBV3-2
CASSQGSGRGRVQYF
>.|TRBV7-7
CASSLGVGLAESYNEQFF
>once|TRBV10-3
CAISQSLTGNSYEQYF
>.|TRBV11-2
CASSPATGGTEAFF
>few|TRBV5-6
CASSLGLQGGLNTIYF
>.|TRBV18
CASSPPWGQSYGYTF
>.|TRBV2
CASRGQLNTEAFF
>.|TRBV7-9
CASSSRTGVNTEAFF
>once|TRBV5-1
CASSPAPGTGGAQYF
>.|TRBV19
CASSMFTGGGTGELFF
>.|TRBV5-4
CASSLAGLRETQYF
>.|TRBV7-2
CASSLNAGANTGELFF
>.|TRBV11-2
CASRTYYEQYF
>.|TRBV5-1
CASAEAPQYTDTQYF
>.|TRBV27
CASSFSRGYVNTEAFF
>once|TRBV5-4
CASSEGSGNTIYF
>few|TRBV19
CASSTLRAREGYEQYF
>.|TRBV30
CAWRFGGRKAGELFF
>.|TRBV28
CASSPPTGMGTEAFF
>.|TRBV4-1
CASSQESTGWNQPQHF
>.|TRBV19
CASSKGQRNQPQHF
>.|TRBV6-5
CASSYGRGSGANVLTF
>.|TRBV13
CASSASLGQGNHEQYF
>.|TRBV11-2
CASSLWTGIMTNEQYF
>.|TRBV2
CAAGQGGNQPQHF
>.|TRBV7-7
CASSLAGYTGELFF
>once|TRBV11-3
CASSPGWAGEQYF
>.|TRBV5-1
CASSLLQTGLIYEQYF
>.|TRBV6-5
CASTRDSSSSGELFF
>once|TRBV2
CASSEQGTEAFF